Listed below are T cell receptor beta chains from one sample, sequenced in a study of T-cell reconstitution after alpha-beta-depleted transplantation in children. TCRdb reprocessed the PCR reads via MiXCR and lists one record per CDR3 protein. Among tens of thousands of distinct CDR3 sequences listed, just under 5% were seen once. The sequencing used PBMCs, mostly from graft donor cells, collected 180 days after TCRalphabeta/CD19-depleted stem cell transplant. The receptors here all came from a boy under two years old who had a stem cell transplant for acute myeloid leukemia, so the T cells may come from the graft donor. The CDR3 runs from the conserved cysteine through the conserved F or W. Fields, in order: J gene, clone size, V gene, D gene, CDR3 DNA, CDR3 protein. The D gene is left open where the match is weak. Clone size is not always given. Where it is, it says once, few, many or a class for expanded clones.

>TRBJ1-2|NA|TRBV2|NA
TGTGCCATCACCGTTGGGGGGGGTAGGGGCCGCCCTGACTATGGCTACACCTTC
CAITVGGGRGRPDYGYTF
>TRBJ2-5|many|TRBV20-1|NA
TGCAGTGCTAGAGATATTAGGCGGGGAGAGACCCAGTACTTC
CSARDIRRGETQYF
>TRBJ1-1|many|TRBV4-1|TRBD1
TGCGCCAGCAGCCAAGATCTAATGAGACAGGGGGATTCGGCTTTCTTT
CASSQDLMRQGDSAFF
>TRBJ1-6|many|TRBV14|NA
TGTGCCAGCAGCCAGATGGGACGGAGCTCCTATAATTCACCCCTCCACTTT
CASSQMGRSSYNSPLHF
>TRBJ2-5|large|TRBV5-1|TRBD1
TGCGCCAGCAGCTCTGTCCGCACCGACAGGGTCCAAGAGACCCAGTACTTC
CASSSVRTDRVQETQYF
>TRBJ1-6|many|TRBV9|NA
TGTGCCAGCAGCCCTGCGGGGAATTCACCCCTCCACTTT
CASSPAGNSPLHF
>TRBJ2-2|many|TRBV6-5|NA
TGTGCCAGCAGTTACGAAGGAGGGAGCACCGGGGAGCTGTTTTTT
CASSYEGGSTGELFF
>TRBJ2-7|many|TRBV25-1|TRBD1
TGTGCCAGCAGGGGAACAGGGGGGGAGCAGTACTTC
CASRGTGGEQYF
>TRBJ2-5|many|TRBV6-5|NA
TGTGCCAGCAGCATGGCCCCTCAAGAGACCCAGTACTTC
CASSMAPQETQYF
>TRBJ1-2|many|TRBV18|NA
TGTGCCAGCTCACCGGATATAACTAACTATGGCTACACCTTC
CASSPDITNYGYTF
>TRBJ2-1|many|TRBV24-1|NA
TGTGCCACCAGTGATTGGTCTCGGAATGAGCAGTTCTTC
CATSDWSRNEQFF
>TRBJ2-2|many|TRBV7-9|NA
TGTGCCAGCAGCTCGGGGTTCGGGGACCCGAACACCGGGGAGCTGTTTTTT
CASSSGFGDPNTGELFF
>TRBJ2-7|many|TRBV20-1|NA
TGCAGTGCTAGGGACGGGACGGGAAGCTCCTACGAGCAGTACTTC
CSARDGTGSSYEQYF
>TRBJ2-5|many|TRBV20-1|NA
TGCAGTGCCACATCAACCTGGGGACCGACACAAGAGACCCAGTACTTC
CSATSTWGPTQETQYF
>TRBJ1-2|many|TRBV28|NA
TGTGCCAGCAGAGGAGGGGCTTACTATGGCTACACCTTC
CASRGGAYYGYTF
>TRBJ2-7|many|TRBV20-1|NA
TGCAGTGCTAGACCGGACGGTTCCTACGAGCAGTACTTC
CSARPDGSYEQYF
>TRBJ2-4|many|TRBV15|NA
TGTGCCACCAGCAGTAGACCAAGGAACATTCAGTACTTC
CATSSRPRNIQYF
>TRBJ1-2|many|TRBV20-1|NA
TGCAGTGCTAGAAAGGGGGACTATGGCTACACCTTC
CSARKGDYGYTF
>TRBJ1-4|many|TRBV25-1|NA
TGTGCCAGCAGTGGCGTTTTCCACTATGAAAAGGGACAAGACCTTGAAAAACTGTTTTTT
CASSGVFHYEKGQDLEKLFF
>TRBJ2-3|many|TRBV20-1|TRBD1
TGCAGTGCTAGAGCCTGGGACAGGGCTATTGATACGCAGTATTTT
CSARAWDRAIDTQYF
>TRBJ2-3|many|TRBV5-1|TRBD2
TGCGCCAGCAGCCCGCGGGGGGACGTACGAAAGGGAGATACGCAGTATTTT
CASSPRGDVRKGDTQYF
>TRBJ2-3|many|TRBV20-1|NA
TGCAGTGCTAGGGTTAGGGGTAGCGGCACAGATACGCAGTATTTT
CSARVRGSGTDTQYF
>TRBJ2-2|many|TRBV20-1|NA
TGCAGTGCTAGAGAGCCGTTCGGGGGGCAAGTATCTGCCACCGGGGAGCTGTTTTTT
CSAREPFGGQVSATGELFF
>TRBJ2-2|many|TRBV4-3|TRBD1
TGCGCCAGCAGCCAACTAGACAGGGTGCCCGGGGAGCTGTTTTTT
CASSQLDRVPGELFF
>TRBJ2-7|many|TRBV5-1|NA
TGCGCCAGCAGCTTGGACCGCAGATTCTACGAGCAGTACTTC
CASSLDRRFYEQYF
>TRBJ1-1|many|TRBV5-1|NA
TGCGCCAGCAGCTTGGCACAGCACATGAACACTGAAGCTTTCTTT
CASSLAQHMNTEAFF
>TRBJ2-3|many|TRBV5-1|TRBD2
TGCGCCAGCAGCCCCCTAGCGGACCGCACAGATACGCAGTATTTT
CASSPLADRTDTQYF
>TRBJ1-2|many|TRBV18|NA
TGTGCCAGCTCACCAGACACATATGGCTACACCTTC
CASSPDTYGYTF
>TRBJ1-1|many|TRBV11-2|NA
TGTGCCAGCAGCCGCCCTGCAGGGAACACTGAAGCTTTCTTT
CASSRPAGNTEAFF
>TRBJ1-2|many|TRBV5-1|NA
TGCGCCAGCAGCGACATAATCCGGGGCTACACCTTC
CASSDIIRGYTF
>TRBJ2-3|many|TRBV11-3|TRBD2
TGTGCCAGCAGCTTAGAGGGCCTAGCGGGGGTCACAGATACGCAGTATTTT
CASSLEGLAGVTDTQYF
>TRBJ2-7|many|TRBV20-1|TRBD2
TGCAGTGCTAGAGCGGGGGGGACCCCCTACGAGCAGTACTTC
CSARAGGTPYEQYF
>TRBJ2-1|many|TRBV20-1|NA
TGCAGTTCTGCGTACAATGAGCAGTTCTTC
CSSAYNEQFF
>TRBJ2-1|many|TRBV11-2|TRBD2
TGTGCCAGCAGCGCCTTTGGGACTAGCGGGGGGAACAATGAGCAGTTCTTC
CASSAFGTSGGNNEQFF
>TRBJ2-6|many|TRBV4-3|TRBD2
TGCGCCAGCAGCCCTCTCGGACTAGCGGGGGATGGGGCCAACGTCCTGACTTTC
CASSPLGLAGDGANVLTF
>TRBJ1-6|many|TRBV25-1|TRBD1
TGTGCCAGCAGGGGGGACAGGAAGGGCTCCTATAATTCACCCCTCCACTTT
CASRGDRKGSYNSPLHF
>TRBJ2-3|many|TRBV5-1|NA
TGCGCCAGCAGCTTGGAAGCAGATACGCAGTATTTT
CASSLEADTQYF
>TRBJ1-1|once|TRBV6-5|NA
TGTGCCAGCAGTTACCCGGGCGGCACTGAAGCTTTCTTT
CASSYPGGTEAFF
>TRBJ1-3|many|TRBV12-3/TRBV12-4|TRBD1
TGTGCCAGCAGTTTTCGGGGACAGGGCAGCTCTGGAAACACCATATATTTT
CASSFRGQGSSGNTIYF
>TRBJ2-5|many|TRBV12-5|NA
TGCGCTAGTGGTTTGGTAGGCAGCCTCGAGACCCAGTACTTC
CASGLVGSLETQYF
>TRBJ1-2|many|TRBV11-3|TRBD1
TGTGCCAGCAGCTCGGACAGGGGAAATGGTGGCTACACCTTC
CASSSDRGNGGYTF
>TRBJ2-5|many|TRBV29-1|TRBD1
TGCAGCGTTGAGTGGACAGGGGGCGCAGAGACCCAGTACTTC
CSVEWTGGAETQYF
>TRBJ2-7|many|TRBV12-3/TRBV12-4|NA
TGTGCCAGCAGTTTAGTGGGCGCCTCCTACGAGCAGTACTTC
CASSLVGASYEQYF
>TRBJ2-1|many|TRBV7-3|NA
TGTGCCAGCAGCGTAGGCTACCGGGATTACAATGAGCAGTTCTTC
CASSVGYRDYNEQFF
>TRBJ2-5|many|TRBV5-1|NA
TGCGCCAGCAGCTTAGAAGGAGGGGACCAAGAGACCCAGTACTTC
CASSLEGGDQETQYF
>TRBJ2-3|many|TRBV12-3/TRBV12-4|NA
TGTGCCAGCAGTCTCCGGACACACTCAGATACGCAGTATTTT
CASSLRTHSDTQYF
>TRBJ2-1|many|TRBV19|TRBD1
TGTGCCAGTAGTATACAGGGGGACTACAATGAGCAGTTCTTC
CASSIQGDYNEQFF